This TCR beta chain came from a study of T cell repertoires in cytomegalovirus infection. Study context: CMV infection plus the matching HLA type was flagged by public TCR beta signatures.

In regard to this clonotype: The target antigen is unknown.

TCRdb recomputed calls from the reads with MiXCR, one row per CDR3 protein. Seen here are about 890,000 distinct CDR3 sequences, more than 25% observed once, and the top ten hold about an eighth. Germline V CDR1 and CDR2: MNHNY, SVGAGI (reference sequence). This CDR3 is 14 amino acids long. Trimming stripped 0 bases from V and 3 bases from J, with 8 bases between. V is TRBV6-6 and J is TRBJ1-2, with D hard to call. The specimen was cultured CD8+ T cells from PBMCs, collected from culture after CMV antigen stimulation. This sequence originates from a human donor in good health (CMV status not recorded). Some clones in this sample may be carry-over from other donors' samples. The CDR3 loop is CASSYSRIDYGYTF. The CDR3 bases are TGTGCCAGCAGTTACTCCCGGATTGACTATGGCTACACCTTC.